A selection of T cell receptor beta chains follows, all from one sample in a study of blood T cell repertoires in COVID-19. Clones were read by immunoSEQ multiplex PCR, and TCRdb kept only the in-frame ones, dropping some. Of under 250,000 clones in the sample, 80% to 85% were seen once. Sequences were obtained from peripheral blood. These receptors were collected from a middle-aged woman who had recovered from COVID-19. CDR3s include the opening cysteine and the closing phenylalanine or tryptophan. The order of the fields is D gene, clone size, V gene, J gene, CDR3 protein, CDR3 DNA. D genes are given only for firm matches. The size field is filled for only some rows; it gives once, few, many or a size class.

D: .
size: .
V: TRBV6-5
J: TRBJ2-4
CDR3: CASIPPRAEGNIQYF
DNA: TGTGCCAGCATCCCCCCGCGCGCGGAGGGTAACATTCAGTACTTC

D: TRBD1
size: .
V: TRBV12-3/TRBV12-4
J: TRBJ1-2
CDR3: CASSSDRTLGYTF
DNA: TGTGCCAGCAGTTCGGACAGGACCTTGGGCTACACCTTC

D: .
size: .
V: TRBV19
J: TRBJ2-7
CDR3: CASSLTGTYEQYF
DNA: TGTGCCAGTAGCCTTACAGGGACCTACGAGCAGTACTTC

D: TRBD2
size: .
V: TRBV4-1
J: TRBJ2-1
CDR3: CASSQDTGTSFTSYNEQFF
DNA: TGCGCCAGCAGCCAAGACACCGGGACTAGCTTTACCTCCTACAATGAGCAGTTCTTC

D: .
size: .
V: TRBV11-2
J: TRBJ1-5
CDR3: CASSLLLRRGRNQPQHF
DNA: TGTGCCAGCAGCTTACTCCTCCGAAGAGGCCGCAATCAGCCCCAGCATTTT

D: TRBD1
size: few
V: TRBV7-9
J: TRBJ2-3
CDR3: CASSSRGPDTQYF
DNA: TGTGCCAGCAGCTCTAGGGGGCCAGATACGCAGTATTTT

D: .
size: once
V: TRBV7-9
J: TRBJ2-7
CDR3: CASSFNTGPFYEQYF
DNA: TGTGCCAGCAGCTTTAATACAGGCCCATTCTACGAGCAGTACTTC

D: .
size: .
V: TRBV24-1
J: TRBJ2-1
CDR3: CATSGAGKRSYNEQFF
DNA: TGTGCCACCAGTGGGGCCGGGAAGCGTTCCTACAATGAGCAGTTCTTC

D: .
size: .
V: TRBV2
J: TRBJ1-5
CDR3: CASSGQSNQPQHF
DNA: TGTGCCAGCAGCGGACAGAGCAATCAGCCCCAGCATTTT

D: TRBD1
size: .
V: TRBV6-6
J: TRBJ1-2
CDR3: CASKGTDYGYTF
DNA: TGTGCCAGCAAGGGGACAGACTATGGCTACACCTTC

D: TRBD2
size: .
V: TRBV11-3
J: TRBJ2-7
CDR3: CASSSGGGADGTYEQYF
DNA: TGTGCCAGCAGCTCGGGAGGGGGAGCGGACGGTACCTACGAGCAGTACTTC

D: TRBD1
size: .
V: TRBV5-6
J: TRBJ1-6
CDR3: CASSSGTGPLHF
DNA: TGTGCCAGCAGCTCGGGGACAGGACCCCTCCACTTT

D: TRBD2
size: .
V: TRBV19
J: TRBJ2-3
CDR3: CASSLETAGGPYTDTQYF
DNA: TGTGCCAGTAGTCTAGAAACGGCGGGGGGGCCGTACACAGATACGCAGTATTTT